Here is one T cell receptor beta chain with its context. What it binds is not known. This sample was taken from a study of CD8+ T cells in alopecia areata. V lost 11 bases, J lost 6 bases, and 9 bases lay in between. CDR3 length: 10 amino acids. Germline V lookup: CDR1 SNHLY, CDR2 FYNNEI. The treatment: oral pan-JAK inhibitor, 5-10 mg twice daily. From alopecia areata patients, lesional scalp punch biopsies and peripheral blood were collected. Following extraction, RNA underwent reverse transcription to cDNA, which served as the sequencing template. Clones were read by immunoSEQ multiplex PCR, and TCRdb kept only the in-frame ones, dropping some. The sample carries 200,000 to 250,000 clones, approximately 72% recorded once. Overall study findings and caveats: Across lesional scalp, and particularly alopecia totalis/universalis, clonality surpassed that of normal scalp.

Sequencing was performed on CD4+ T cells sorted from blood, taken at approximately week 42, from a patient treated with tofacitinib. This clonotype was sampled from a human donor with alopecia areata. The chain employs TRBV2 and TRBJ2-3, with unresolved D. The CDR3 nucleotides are TGTGCCCGAGGTGGGGATACGCAGTATTTT. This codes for CARGGDTQYF. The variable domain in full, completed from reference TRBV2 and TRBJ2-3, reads EPEVTQTPSHQVTQMGQEVILRCVPISNHLYFYWYRQILGQKVEFLVSFYNNEISEKSEIFDDQFSVERPDGSNFTLKIRSTKLEDSAMYFCARGGDTQYFGPGTRLTVL.